Listed here are 26 T cell receptor beta chains from one sample, sequenced in a study of blood T cell repertoires in COVID-19. Clones were read by immunoSEQ multiplex PCR, and TCRdb kept only the in-frame ones, dropping some. The data show about 46,000 clones, with 85% seen just once and less than 6.5% held by the top ten. Input material: peripheral blood. The receptors derive from a man in his sixties with acute or convalescent COVID-19.

This chain uses TRBV5-4 with TRBJ1-2; 9 bases match TRBD1. Germline V gene sequence: CDR1 SGHNT, CDR2 YYREEE (reference sequence). CDR3 size: 16 residues. The ends lost 4 bases at V and 5 bases at J; junction bases unmatched: 12. The CDR3 sequence: CASSQPTGQGAYGYTF. The CDR3 DNA reads TGTGCCAGCAGCCAGCCCACGGGACAGGGCGCTTATGGCTACACCTTC.

The chain joins TRBV7-3 to TRBJ2-1, with 9 bases aligning to TRBD2. Germline assignment: CDR1 SGHTA and CDR2 FQGTGA. The V and J ends lost 5 bases and 3 bases, in that order; junction bases with no gene match: 17. The CDR3 sequence is 19 residues long. CDR3 sequence reads: CASSRGPTVAGEVYNEQFF. The CDR3 DNA reads as TGTGCCAGCAGCCGAGGCCCCACCGTAGCGGGAGAGGTCTACAATGAGCAGTTCTTC.

The chain carries TRBV28 and TRBJ2-2; the D is unclear. The CDR3 loop spans 17 amino acids. Trimming removed 3 bases from V and 1 base from J, with 15 bases in between. The germline V gene encodes CDR1 MDHEN and CDR2 SYDVKM. The CDR3 DNA reads TGTGCCAGCAGTTTCCCTCTTATGACTGTGAACACCGGGGAGCTGTTTTTT. The encoded protein is CASSFPLMTVNTGELFF.

This clone occurred once. The genes are TRBV29-1 and TRBJ1-1; D may be TRBD1 (6 bases). CDR3 length: 14 residues. V was cut by 6 bases and J by 3 bases, with 17 bases left in between. Germline V lookup: CDR1 SQVTM, CDR2 ANQGSEA. CDR3 protein: CSVHNGGAYTEAFF. CDR3 DNA sequence: TGCAGCGTCCACAACGGGGGGGCTTACACTGAAGCTTTCTTT.

The gene calls are TRBV29-1 and TRBJ2-3; the D gene is possibly TRBD2 (5 bases). V lost 5 bases to trimming and J lost 9 bases, with 18 bases between them. Germline V CDR1 and CDR2: SQVTM, ANQGSEA. The CDR3 has 13 residues. The DNA for the CDR3 is TGCAGCGTTCAGGCAGGTCGGGATGGGACGCAGTATTTT. Translating gives CSVQAGRDGTQYF.

This clone was observed a single time. The rearrangement uses TRBV5-5 and TRBJ2-7; D may be TRBD2 (5 bases). This CDR3 contains 15 residues. The germline CDR1 and CDR2 sequences are SGHKS and YYEKEE (reference sequence). V lost 0 bases, J lost 12 bases, and 22 bases lay in between. CDR3 region: CASSLESGQALRAYF. The CDR3 bases are TGTGCCAGCAGCTTGGAATCTGGGCAGGCTTTGCGGGCGTACTTC.

J is TRBJ2-2 and V is TRBV9; 8 nucleotides agree with TRBD1. The V and J ends lost 4 bases and 3 bases, in that order; junction bases with no gene match: 5. The length of the CDR3 is 15 residues. Germline loops: CDR1 SGDLS, CDR2 YYNGEE. The CDR3: CASSKQGVHTGELFF. The CDR3 DNA reads TGTGCCAGCAGCAAACAGGGGGTTCACACCGGGGAGCTGTTTTTT.

This clone was seen once. The chain uses TRBV5-1 and TRBJ2-1; 8 nucleotides align to TRBD1. The V segment lost 0 bases and the J segment 5 bases; nucleotides outside the gene matches: 1. Germline V gene data show CDR1 as SGHRS and CDR2 as YFSETQ. The CDR3 has 14 residues. CDR3 loop: CASSLGQGNNEQFF. The CDR3 region has the DNA TGCGCCAGCAGCTTGGGACAGGGGAACAATGAGCAGTTCTTC.

This chain links TRBV9 with TRBJ2-7; tentatively, D is TRBD1 (6 bases). CDR1 and CDR2 from the germline V gene are SGDLS and YYNGEE. Trimming left V 3 bases short and J 4 bases short, with 14 bases between. The CDR3 extends over 14 amino acids. The CDR3 DNA is TGTGCCAGCAGCGCCGCTCGGACAGATTACGAGCAGTACTTC. It is translated as CASSAARTDYEQYF.

The sample holds one count of this clone. The J gene is TRBJ1-6, the V gene TRBV5-1; 7 bases agree with TRBD1. V trimming: 4 bases; J trimming: 5 bases; junction bases outside the gene matches: 9. CDR1 is SGHRS and CDR2 is YFSETQ in the germline V gene. There are 16 residues in the CDR3. The CDR3 DNA sequence: TGCGCCAGCAGCCTAACCACCGGGACAGATAATTCACCCCTCCACTTT. Amino acid sequence: CASSLTTGTDNSPLHF.

The sample holds one count of this clone. This chain uses TRBV28 with TRBJ2-3; a possible D gene is TRBD1 (6 bases). Trimming cost V 5 bases and J 6 bases, with 12 bases left between them. The germline CDR1 and CDR2 sequences are MDHEN and SYDVKM. This CDR3 is 13 amino acids long. CDR3 amino acids: CASSGQHRDTQYF. The CDR3, as DNA: TGTGCCAGCAGTGGACAGCACAGGGATACGCAGTATTTT. The full variable domain, completed using reference TRBV28 and TRBJ2-3, is DVKVTQSSRYLVKRTGEKVFLECVQDMDHENMFWYRQDPGLGLRLIYFSYDVKMKEKGDIPEGYSVSREKKERFSLILESASTNQTSMYLCASSGQHRDTQYFGPGTRLTVL.

This chain links TRBV13 with TRBJ2-1, with D hard to call. Germline CDR1 reads PRHDT; CDR2 reads FYEKMQ (reference sequence). The CDR3 covers 12 residues. The V end lost 3 bases, the J end lost 12 bases, and 12 bases lay between the germline ends. The CDR3 protein is CASSLAPPGQFF. DNA of the CDR3: TGTGCCAGCAGCTTGGCTCCCCCAGGGCAGTTCTTC.

The rearrangement links TRBV5-1 to TRBJ1-2; perhaps TRBD1 as D (6 bases). In germline, CDR1 is SGHRS, CDR2 YFSETQ. The ends were cut back, 4 bases at V and 0 bases at J, with 10 bases in the middle. The CDR3 is made up of 14 amino acids. The CDR3 protein is CASSQQGSNYGYTF. The CDR3 DNA sequence: TGCGCCAGCAGCCAACAGGGATCTAACTATGGCTACACCTTC. The whole variable domain, remainder taken from reference TRBV5-1 and TRBJ1-2, is KAGVTQTPRYLIKTRGQQVTLSCSPISGHRSVSWYQQTPGQGLQFLFEYFSETQRNKGNFPGRFSGRQFSNSRSEMNVSTLELGDSALYLCASSQQGSNYGYTFGSGTRLTVV.

This clone is a singleton in its sample. The rearrangement links TRBV19 to TRBJ2-3, with 10 bases that match TRBD2. CDR3 length: 16 amino acids. The junction had 5 bases not matched to a gene; V was cut back by 5 bases and J by 0 bases. Germline V gene sequence: CDR1 LNHDA, CDR2 SQIVND (reference sequence). CDR3 sequence reads: CASSPRTSGSTDTQYF. CDR3 DNA sequence: TGTGCCAGTAGTCCGCGGACTAGCGGAAGCACAGATACGCAGTATTTT.

This chain connects TRBV5-4 to TRBJ2-6, with unresolved D. The CDR3 sequence is 15 residues long. Germline V CDR1 and CDR2: SGHNT, YYREEE (reference sequence). The V and J ends lost 0 bases and 0 bases respectively, with 4 bases between them. The CDR3 protein is CASSLGSSGANVLTF. As DNA, the CDR3 is TGTGCCAGCAGCTTGGGGAGCTCTGGGGCCAACGTCCTGACTTTC.

The rearrangement uses TRBV2 and TRBJ1-2, with 7 positions matching TRBD1. Per the germline V gene, CDR1 is SNHLY and CDR2 is FYNNEI. The CDR3 length is 17 residues. V trimming: 7 bases; J trimming: 1 base; junction bases outside the gene matches: 15. Here the CDR3 DNA reads TGTGCCAGCAACCGACCGACAGGGCTGAGGGGTAACTATGGCTACACCTTC. It encodes CASNRPTGLRGNYGYTF.

V usage is TRBV30 and J usage is TRBJ2-1; 11 nucleotides match TRBD2. The junction had 11 bases not matched to a gene; V was cut back by 3 bases and J by 7 bases. Germline V lookup: CDR1 GTSNPN, CDR2 SVGIG (reference sequence). The CDR3 is made up of 16 amino acids. CDR3 bases: TGTGCCTGGAGCGGGATAGCGGGAGGGCCAGGAAATGAGCAGTTCTTC. This sequence encodes CAWSGIAGGPGNEQFF.

This chain connects TRBV5-4 to TRBJ1-5, with D unresolved. This CDR3 is 15 amino acids long. V lost 0 bases, J lost 0 bases, and 7 bases lay in between. CDR1 and CDR2 from the germline V gene are SGHNT and YYREEE (reference sequence). The CDR3 nucleotides are TGTGCCAGCAGCTTGGACAGTAATAGCAATCAGCCCCAGCATTTT. It translates to CASSLDSNSNQPQHF.

In its sample, this clone was seen once. The chain carries TRBV18 and TRBJ2-7; D perhaps matches TRBD2 (5 bases). Between the trimmed V and J ends, which lost 6 bases and 0 bases, there was a span of 12 bases. This CDR3 is built from 14 residues. The germline CDR1 and CDR2 sequences are KGHSH and LQKENI. The CDR3 DNA reads as TGTGCCAGCTCGGAGGACGGTTTCTCCTACGAGCAGTACTTC. Its translation: CASSEDGFSYEQYF.

This rearrangement joins TRBV5-1 to TRBJ1-1, with D hard to call. The CDR3 is 15 amino acids. From germline, CDR1 is SGHRS and CDR2 YFSETQ. Trimming removed 1 base from V and 5 bases from J, with 15 bases in between. DNA of the CDR3: TGCGCCAGCAGCTTGAATGTCGGGGATGCGACTGAAGCTTTCTTT. As protein: CASSLNVGDATEAFF.

The CDR3 sequence is CASSLEAGSYEKLFF. The CDR3 DNA reads TGCGCCAGCAGCCTCGAAGCCGGGAGTTATGAAAAACTGTTTTTT. The chain couples TRBV5-1 to TRBJ1-4; D not certain. This CDR3 contains 15 residues. V was shortened by 4 bases and J by 6 bases, with 16 bases between the two germline ends. Looked up from germline, CDR1 is SGHRS and CDR2 is YFSETQ.

The chain joins TRBV7-8 to TRBJ2-1; D is perhaps TRBD2 (6 bases). Trimming left V 5 bases short and J 2 bases short, with 19 bases between. The CDR3 covers 17 residues. CDR1 and CDR2 (germline): SGHVS, FQNEAQ. The CDR3 DNA sequence: TGTGCCAGCAGCCCCCCCCTACGGGAGAGGGCCTACAATGAGCAGTTCTTC. It is translated as CASSPPLRERAYNEQFF.

The chain couples TRBV5-4 to TRBJ1-5; D gene unclear. Deletions cut 2 bases from V and 9 bases from J, with 12 bases between. The CDR3 contains 13 residues. Germline loops: CDR1 SGHNT, CDR2 YYREEE (reference sequence). The CDR3 DNA reads TGTGCCAGCAGCTTTGACACCCAAGGGCCCCAGCATTTT. Its translation is CASSFDTQGPQHF.

Regarding this clone: One end of the junction fails to match germline, which may point to a read error. In DNA form, the CDR3 reads TGTGCCAGCAGTTATAGGTCCTCCGGACTAGCAGCCTATAATGAGCAGTTCTTC. It codes for CASSYRSSGLAAYNEQFF. The chain has TRBV6-2 or TRBV6-3 and TRBJ2-1, with TRBD2 matching 8 bases. This CDR3 region has 18 residues. Germline V gene sequence: CDR1 MNHEY, CDR2 SVGEGT.

The chain couples TRBV5-1 to TRBJ2-7, with a tentative D call TRBD1 (5 bases). Trimming removed 4 bases at V and 0 bases at J, with 8 bases between. The CDR3 has 13 amino acids. Germline CDR1 and CDR2: SGHRS and YFSETQ. In nucleotides, the CDR3 is TGCGCCAGCAGCATCGACAGCTCCTACGAGCAGTACTTC. It yields the protein CASSIDSSYEQYF.

The chain employs TRBV5-1 and TRBJ2-1; TRBD2 might be the D (5 bases). This CDR3 is 14 amino acids long. Trimming took off 1 base at V and 7 bases at J, with 12 bases between the two ends. The germline gives CDR1 SGHRS, CDR2 YFSETQ. In DNA, the CDR3 is TGCGCCAGCAGCTTGTCCCCGGGGATAAATGAGCAGTTCTTC. Encoded protein: CASSLSPGINEQFF.